The 32 T cell receptor beta chains reported below all come from one sample, sequenced in a study of control samples from healthy donors and cancer patients. The protocol was immunoSEQ multiplex PCR, while the TCRdb copy is restricted to in-frame clones and leaves out a portion. The table lists some 90,000 clones, about 85% of them singletons. Sample: blood. These receptors all come from a woman aged 45-60 years in good health.

J is TRBJ1-5 and V is TRBV28; D uncertain. The CDR3 length is 16 residues. Trimming pared 3 bases from V and 0 bases from J, leaving 12 bases between. The germline V gene encodes CDR1 MDHEN and CDR2 SYDVKM. CDR3 nucleotides: TGTGCCAGCAGTTTCGGAGAGGCTTATAGCAATCAGCCCCAGCATTTT. Its translation: CASSFGEAYSNQPQHF.

The rearrangement joins TRBV7-9 to TRBJ2-3, with 8 bases that match TRBD2. CDR1 and CDR2 (germline): SEHNR, FQNEAQ (reference sequence). V trimming: 5 bases; J trimming: 2 bases; junction bases outside the gene matches: 6. The CDR3 length is 15 residues. For the CDR3, the DNA is TGTGCCAGCAGCCGAAGCGGGGGCCTCACAGATACGCAGTATTTT. Its protein is CASSRSGGLTDTQYF. Supplemented by reference TRBV7-9 and TRBJ2-3, the full variable domain reads DTGVSQNPRHKITKRGQNVTFRCDPISEHNRLYWYRQTLGQGPEFLTYFQNEAQLEKSRLLSDRFSAERPKGSFSTLEIQRTEQGDSAMYLCASSRSGGLTDTQYFGPGTRLTVL.

The chain uses TRBV6-4 and TRBJ2-1, with TRBD2 as a possible D gene (6 bases). Trimming took 6 bases from V and 0 from J, leaving 15 bases between them. The CDR3 consists of 16 residues. Germline loops: CDR1 MRHNA, CDR2 SNTAGT. Written as DNA, the CDR3 is TGTGCCAGCAGCGTAAACTACGGGGGCTCCTACAATGAGCAGTTCTTC. As protein: CASSVNYGGSYNEQFF.

This rearrangement joins TRBV6-5 to TRBJ2-1; D remains unclear. Germline CDR1 reads MNHEY; CDR2 reads SVGAGI. The V end lost 3 bases, the J end lost 6 bases, and 12 bases lay between the germline ends. The CDR3 extends over 14 amino acids. The CDR3 reads CASSYQDDSNEQFF. Here the CDR3 DNA reads TGTGCCAGCAGTTATCAGGACGACTCCAATGAGCAGTTCTTC.

The CDR3 nucleotides are TGTGCCAGCTACCAATCGGATACGCAGTATTTT. Its protein product is CASYQSDTQYF. The chain combines TRBV2 with TRBJ2-3; D call uncertain. Trimming pared 8 bases from V and 6 bases from J, leaving 9 bases between. Germline V gene sequence: CDR1 SNHLY, CDR2 FYNNEI. The CDR3 spans 11 residues.

The chain uses TRBV27 and TRBJ1-4; the match to TRBD1 covers 9 bases. Germline V CDR1 and CDR2: MNHEY, SMNVEV (reference sequence). The J segment lost 7 bases and the V segment lost 6 bases, leaving 6 bases of the junction unmatched. The length of the CDR3 is 14 residues. The CDR3 loop is CASSPGQGPEKLFF. The CDR3 DNA reads TGTGCCAGCAGCCCGGGACAGGGCCCTGAAAAACTGTTTTTT.

This sequence joins TRBV7-2 and TRBJ1-5; no firm D call. The CDR3 totals 15 residues. Germline CDR1 is SGHTA and CDR2 is FQGNSA. Trimming removed 5 bases at V and 0 bases at J, with 11 bases between. The CDR3 DNA is TGTGCCAGCAGCCCCCGCATCGGTAGCAATCAGCCCCAGCATTTT. Translated, it gives CASSPRIGSNQPQHF.

The CDR3 coding sequence is TGTGCCAGCAGCCAATATTCAGGGATGAGTCGGAACACTGAAGCTTTCTTT. This gives the protein CASSQYSGMSRNTEAFF. The chain joins TRBV14 to TRBJ1-1, with D possibly being TRBD1 (5 bases). V was cut by 2 bases and J by 1 base, with 17 bases left in between. This CDR3 spans 17 amino acids. Per the germline V gene, CDR1 is SGHDN and CDR2 is FVKESK.

The V call is TRBV6-5, the J call TRBJ2-7, with a weak D call TRBD2 (6 bases). Deletions cut 7 bases from V and 0 bases from J, with 13 bases between. The CDR3 contains 14 residues. Germline-derived CDR1 and CDR2 are MNHEY and SVGAGI. In nucleotides, the CDR3 is TGTGCCAGCAACCCGCGGGGAGTCTCCTACGAGCAGTACTTC. It specifies CASNPRGVSYEQYF.

The V gene is TRBV6-5, the J gene TRBJ1-3; no clear D. In germline, CDR1 is MNHEY, CDR2 SVGAGI. The CDR3 is 15 amino acids. Trimming removed 5 bases from V and 6 bases from J, with 17 bases in between. CDR3 DNA sequence: TGTGCCAGCAGTCCCCGGGCCCGGACGGAAAACACCATATATTTT. Its translation is CASSPRARTENTIYF.

The chain is built from TRBV5-1 and TRBJ2-3, with 7 bases fitting TRBD2. Germline CDR1 is SGHRS and CDR2 is YFSETQ. The CDR3 covers 14 residues. V trimming: 2 bases; J trimming: 3 bases; junction bases outside the gene matches: 3. The CDR3 is CASSFTSVTDTQYF. The CDR3 DNA follows: TGCGCCAGCAGCTTCACTAGCGTTACAGATACGCAGTATTTT.

The chain couples TRBV2 to TRBJ2-2; D is perhaps TRBD1 (7 bases). The germline V gene has CDR1 SNHLY and CDR2 FYNNEI. This CDR3 has 16 residues. V was shortened by 8 bases and J by 3 bases, with 19 bases between the two germline ends. CDR3 in amino acids: CASSRGSGRYTGELFF. DNA for the CDR3: TGTGCCAGCTCCAGGGGGTCTGGGAGGTACACCGGGGAGCTGTTTTTT.

The chain uses TRBV19 and TRBJ1-1, with D possibly TRBD1 on 5 matching bases. The CDR3 extends over 14 amino acids. V shed 5 bases and J shed 1 base, with 11 bases lying between them. Germline CDR1 LNHDA, CDR2 SQIVND (reference sequence). The CDR3 sequence: CASSWSGTNTEAFF. The CDR3 nucleotides read TGTGCCAGTAGTTGGTCCGGGACGAACACTGAAGCTTTCTTT.

V and J are TRBV7-2 and TRBJ2-7; no clear D. Germline V CDR1 and CDR2: SGHTA, FQGNSA. V lost 0 bases and J 4 bases, leaving 10 bases between the germline ends. The CDR3 extends over 14 amino acids. For the CDR3, the DNA is TGTGCCAGCAGCTTAGCTCTCTCTACTTACGAGCAGTACTTC. Translation gives CASSLALSTYEQYF.

The chain carries TRBV9 and TRBJ2-1; maybe TRBD1 (5 bases). The CDR3 length is 14 residues. CDR1 is SGDLS and CDR2 is YYNGEE in the germline V gene. With 0 bases removed from V and 5 bases from J, the gap between germline ends came to 9 bases. The CDR3 nucleotides are TGTGCCAGCAGCGTAGGTGCCAGGGACAATGAGCAGTTCTTC. Translation gives CASSVGARDNEQFF. The variable domain in full, with the rest retrieved from reference TRBV9 and TRBJ2-1, is DSGVTQTPKHLITATGQRVTLRCSPRSGDLSVYWYQQSLDQGLQFLIQYYNGEERAKGNILERFSAQQFPDLHSELNLSSLELGDSALYFCASSVGARDNEQFFGPGTRLTVL.

The gene calls are TRBV28 and TRBJ2-7; D gene uncertain. V lost 5 bases to trimming and J lost 5 bases, with 10 bases between them. Germline lookup yields CDR1 MDHEN and CDR2 SYDVKM. The CDR3 consists of 12 residues. The DNA of the CDR3 is TGTGCCAGCAGTATTAGCATCCACGAGCAGTACTTC. Translating it yields CASSISIHEQYF.

The chain carries TRBV6-5 and TRBJ2-7; D remains unclear. Germline CDR1 reads MNHEY; CDR2 reads SVGAGI. Trimming removed 6 bases at V and 2 bases at J, with 14 bases between. The CDR3 contains 14 residues. CDR3 amino acids: CASSAGVSPYEQYF. CDR3 DNA sequence: TGTGCCAGCAGCGCAGGAGTTTCCCCCTACGAGCAGTACTTC.

This clone was picked up one time. J is TRBJ1-4 and V is TRBV4-1, with a tentative D call TRBD1 (6 bases). In germline, CDR1 is MGHRA, CDR2 YSYEKL. CDR3 size: 16 residues. Trimming removed 1 base at V and 3 bases at J, with 12 bases between. The CDR3 is CASSQAPAGANEKLFF. The CDR3 region has the DNA TGCGCCAGCAGCCAAGCCCCGGCAGGGGCTAATGAAAAACTGTTTTTT.

V usage is TRBV18 and J usage is TRBJ2-5; no clear D. The CDR3 totals 13 residues. CDR1 is KGHSH and CDR2 is LQKENI in the germline V gene. Deletions cut 2 bases from V and 4 bases from J, with 8 bases between. CDR3 DNA sequence: TGTGCCAGCTCACCAGGGGTTGGAGAGACCCAGTACTTC. It codes for CASSPGVGETQYF.

The chain has TRBV7-2 and TRBJ2-1; 12 bases fit TRBD2. The CDR3 loop spans 16 amino acids. V was clipped by 5 bases and J by 8 bases; unmatched bases: 10. Germline CDR1 reads SGHTA; CDR2 reads FQGNSA. CDR3 DNA sequence: TGTGCCAGCAGCGCCCGACTAGCGGGAGTCCCGGATGAGCAGTTCTTC. It codes for CASSARLAGVPDEQFF.

This clone was detected once. The chain joins TRBV24-1 to TRBJ2-7, with D perhaps being TRBD1 or TRBD2 (5 bases each). Looked up from germline, CDR1 is KGHDR and CDR2 is SFDVKD. V lost 5 bases and J lost 6, with 10 bases in between. The CDR3 spans 12 residues. The CDR3 DNA sequence: TGTGCCACCAGTGGGGATGGGGGCGAGCAGTACTTC. Translation: CATSGDGGEQYF.

The chain links TRBV25-1 to TRBJ1-4; TRBD1 is a possible D gene (6 bases). Germline V CDR1 and CDR2: MGHDK, SYGVNS. Trimming removed 4 bases at V and 8 bases at J, with 17 bases between. There are 15 residues in the CDR3. The CDR3 sequence is CASSAWTDQDEKLFF. In nucleotides, the CDR3 is TGTGCCAGCAGTGCGTGGACAGATCAAGACGAAAAACTGTTTTTT.

V and J are TRBV18 and TRBJ1-1; D is unclear. V lost 0 bases, J lost 5 bases, and 7 bases lay in between. CDR3 length: 13 amino acids. The germline gives CDR1 KGHSH, CDR2 LQKENI. The CDR3: CASSPPWRTEAFF. CDR3 bases: TGTGCCAGCTCACCACCGTGGAGGACTGAAGCTTTCTTT.

The DNA of the CDR3 is TGTGCCAGCAGCAGGATTAATTCACCCCTCCACTTT. Translation gives CASSRINSPLHF. The gene calls are TRBV7-9 and TRBJ1-6, with D unclear. CDR3 length: 12 amino acids. CDR1 and CDR2 from the germline V gene are SEHNR and FQNEAQ (reference sequence). V gave up 5 bases and J gave up 6 bases, with 5 bases separating them.

The J gene is TRBJ2-1, the V gene TRBV6-2 or TRBV6-3; D could derive from TRBD1 or TRBD2 (5 bases each). Germline CDR1 reads MNHEY; CDR2 reads SVGEGT. Between the trimmed V and J ends, which lost 2 bases and 2 bases, there was a span of 7 bases. The CDR3 covers 14 residues. This chain's CDR3 is CASSYEGTYNEQFF. CDR3 nucleotide sequence: TGTGCCAGCAGTTACGAGGGGACCTACAATGAGCAGTTCTTC.

The rearrangement links TRBV14 to TRBJ2-3; D tentatively fits TRBD1 or TRBD2 (5 bases each). V lost 4 bases and J lost 4, with 15 bases in between. The CDR3 length is 15 residues. CDR1 and CDR2 (germline): SGHDN, FVKESK. The CDR3 loop reads CASSLRGGLADTQYF. The CDR3 DNA reads as TGTGCCAGCAGCCTTCGTGGGGGATTGGCAGATACGCAGTATTTT.

This clone was recorded only once. The chain is built from TRBV7-7 and TRBJ2-5, with 8 bases matching TRBD1. The junction had 9 bases not matched to a gene; V was cut back by 5 bases and J by 4 bases. CDR1 is SSHAT, CDR2 FNYEAQ, per germline (reference sequence). The CDR3 totals 15 residues. The CDR3 loop is CASSPWTGLGETQYF. The CDR3 DNA reads as TGTGCCAGCAGCCCTTGGACAGGGCTGGGAGAGACCCAGTACTTC.

This clone was detected a few times. This chain connects TRBV19 to TRBJ2-7; 7 bases agree with TRBD2. Germline trimming cut 5 bases from V and 5 bases from J; bases unmatched to any gene: 15. This CDR3 spans 16 amino acids. CDR1 and CDR2 from the germline V gene are LNHDA and SQIVND (reference sequence). Here the CDR3 reads CASSPQWRGFHNEQYF. The CDR3 region has the DNA TGTGCCAGTAGTCCCCAGTGGCGGGGGTTCCACAACGAGCAGTACTTC.

J is TRBJ2-3 and V is TRBV7-9, with a weak D call TRBD2 (5 bases). This CDR3 spans 14 amino acids. From germline, CDR1 is SEHNR and CDR2 FQNEAQ (reference sequence). Trimming shortened V by 1 base and J by 3 bases, and 8 bases separated the two germline ends. The CDR3 DNA sequence: TGTGCCAGCAGCTTAGTCGGGATTACAGATACGCAGTATTTT. This gives the protein CASSLVGITDTQYF.

This clone was observed a few times. CDR3 coding DNA: TGTGCCAGCAGCCTACTAGGACTCGCGTCCTACGAGCAGTACTTC. This encodes CASSLLGLASYEQYF. The chain recombines TRBV6-2 or TRBV6-3 with TRBJ2-7; the D gene is possibly TRBD2 (5 bases). V was pared by 6 bases and J by 1 base, with 16 bases between. The CDR3 is 15 amino acids. The germline CDR1 and CDR2 sequences are MNHEY and SVGEGT.

The rearrangement uses TRBV29-1 and TRBJ2-1, with a weak D call TRBD1 (6 bases). The CDR3 consists of 14 residues. Trimming removed 7 bases at V and 0 bases at J, with 13 bases between. In germline, CDR1 is SQVTM, CDR2 ANQGSEA. CDR3 coding DNA: TGCAGCGCCGCCGGACAGAGCTCCTACAATGAGCAGTTCTTC. It codes for CSAAGQSSYNEQFF.

V and J are TRBV19 and TRBJ2-7; 9 positions agree with TRBD2. The CDR3 contains 15 residues. V shed 2 bases and J 3 bases; nucleotides not matched to a gene: 5. Germline V lookup: CDR1 LNHDA, CDR2 SQIVND (reference sequence). The CDR3 region is CASSIQAGGRYEQYF. In nucleotides, the CDR3 is TGTGCCAGTAGTATACAAGCGGGGGGCCGCTACGAGCAGTACTTC.